This TCR beta chain derives from a study of blood T cell repertoires in COVID-19. Background on the study: COVID-19 samples collected from the United States, Italy and Spain covered acute and convalescent phases.

Germline V CDR1 and CDR2: KGHSH, LQKENI. Trimming at V came to 6 bases and at J to 4 bases, leaving 18 bases not matched to a gene. The CDR3 is made up of 19 amino acids. This clone was observed once. Libraries were prepared by immunoSEQ multiplex PCR; TCRdb keeps only in-frame clonotypes and omits some of them. The sample holds a few hundred thousand clones, about 90% seen once. This chain connects TRBV18 to TRBJ2-2; 9 bases line up with TRBD1. The sequence was collected from a man at least 80 years old with acute or convalescent COVID-19. Sequencing input: peripheral blood. The CDR3 sequence is CASSLRQGDPTQTTGELFF. CDR3 bases: TGTGCCAGCTCGCTACGACAGGGGGACCCCACCCAAACCACCGGGGAGCTGTTTTTT.